This T cell receptor (beta chain) was sequenced in a study of blood T cell repertoires in COVID-19. Germline assignment: CDR1 SGHRS and CDR2 YFSETQ. The CDR3 length is 16 residues. The table came from immunoSEQ multiplex PCR; TCRdb's copy has only in-frame clones and leaves some out. The sample consists of about 98,000 clones, about 78% of them appearing once. This clone is termed medium-sized. The junction differs from germline at one of its ends, possibly a read error. V usage is TRBV5-1 and J usage is TRBJ2-3, with TRBD2 matching 9 bases. The source of this sequence is a man between 60 and 75 years old with active or convalescent COVID-19. The material sequenced was peripheral blood. CDR3 nucleotide sequence: TGCGCCAGCACCTTGGCTAGCGGGGTGGGCACAGATACGCAGTATTTT. It translates to CASTLASGVGTDTQYF.